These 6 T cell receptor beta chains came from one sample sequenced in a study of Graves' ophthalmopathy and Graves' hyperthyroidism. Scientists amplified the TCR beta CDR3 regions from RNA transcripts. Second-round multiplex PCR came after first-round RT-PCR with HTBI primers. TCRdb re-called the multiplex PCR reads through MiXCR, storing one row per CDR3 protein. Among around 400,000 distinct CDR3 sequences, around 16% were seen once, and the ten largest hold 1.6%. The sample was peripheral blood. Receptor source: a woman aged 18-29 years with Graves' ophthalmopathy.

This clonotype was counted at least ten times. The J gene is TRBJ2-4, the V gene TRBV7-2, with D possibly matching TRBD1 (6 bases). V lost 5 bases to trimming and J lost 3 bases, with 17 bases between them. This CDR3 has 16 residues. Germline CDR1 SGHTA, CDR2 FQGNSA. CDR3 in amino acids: CASSPDSWTLKNIQYF. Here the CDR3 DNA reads TGTGCCAGCAGCCCGGACAGTTGGACTCTCAAAAACATTCAGTACTTC.

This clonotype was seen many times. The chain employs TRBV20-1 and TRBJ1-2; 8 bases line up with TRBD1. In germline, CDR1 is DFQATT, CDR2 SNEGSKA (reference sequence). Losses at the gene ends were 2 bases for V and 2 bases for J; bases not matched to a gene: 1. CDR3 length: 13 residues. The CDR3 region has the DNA TGCAGTGCTAGACAGGGGGCCAACTATGGCTACACCTTC. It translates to CSARQGANYGYTF.

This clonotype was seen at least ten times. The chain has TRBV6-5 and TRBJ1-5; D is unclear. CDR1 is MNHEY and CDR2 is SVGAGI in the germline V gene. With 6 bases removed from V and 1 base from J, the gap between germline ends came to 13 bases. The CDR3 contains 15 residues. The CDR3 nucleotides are TGTGCCAGCAGCACCGATAGAGGAAGCAATCAGCCCCAGCATTTT. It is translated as CASSTDRGSNQPQHF.

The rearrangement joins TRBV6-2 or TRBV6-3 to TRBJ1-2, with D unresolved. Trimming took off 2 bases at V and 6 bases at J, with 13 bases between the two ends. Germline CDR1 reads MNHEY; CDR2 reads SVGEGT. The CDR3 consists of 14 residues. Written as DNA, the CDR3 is TGTGCCAGCAGTTACAGGCGGGAAAGCGATGGCTACACCTTC. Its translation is CASSYRRESDGYTF.

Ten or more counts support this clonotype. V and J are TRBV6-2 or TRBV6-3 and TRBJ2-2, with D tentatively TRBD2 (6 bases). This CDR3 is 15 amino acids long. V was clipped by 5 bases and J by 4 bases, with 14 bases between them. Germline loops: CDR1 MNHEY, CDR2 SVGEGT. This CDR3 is CASSNEWEVTGELFF. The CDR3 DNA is TGTGCCAGCAGTAACGAGTGGGAGGTCACCGGGGAGCTGTTTTTT.

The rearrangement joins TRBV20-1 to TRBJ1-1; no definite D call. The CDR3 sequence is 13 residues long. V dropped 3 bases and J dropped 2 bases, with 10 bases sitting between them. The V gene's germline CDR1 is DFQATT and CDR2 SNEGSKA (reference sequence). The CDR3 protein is CSASPRVNTEAFF. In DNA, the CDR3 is TGCAGTGCTAGTCCGCGGGTCAACACTGAAGCTTTCTTT.